The 16 T cell receptor beta chains below were found in one sample sequenced in a study of CD8+ T cells in alopecia areata. Reverse transcription of extracted RNA yielded cDNA, which provided the sequencing template. This table comes from immunoSEQ multiplex PCR, and its TCRdb copy is limited to in-frame clones, with some not included. The repertoire consists of 120,000 or so clones, with roughly 55% occurring once and the leading ten covering roughly 5%. Treatment: oral pan-JAK inhibitor, 5-10 mg twice daily. This specimen consisted of CD4+ T cells sorted from blood, obtained at week 4, from a patient treated with tofacitinib. These receptors were collected from a human donor with alopecia areata.

V usage is TRBV4-1 and J usage is TRBJ2-5; either TRBD1 or TRBD2 may fit D (5 bases each). CDR1 is MGHRA and CDR2 is YSYEKL in the germline V gene. V was shortened by 0 bases and J by 13 bases, with 18 bases between the two germline ends. The CDR3 sequence is 14 residues long. The chain's CDR3 is CASSQDSARGRTYF. The DNA for the CDR3 is TGCGCCAGCAGCCAAGATTCGGCGAGGGGCCGAACGTACTTC.

This chain links TRBV4-3 with TRBJ2-3; D gene unclear. V lost 0 bases and J lost 5, with 9 bases in between. The CDR3 contains 14 residues. CDR1 and CDR2 (germline): LGHNA, YSLEER. The DNA for the CDR3 is TGCGCCAGCAGCCAAGAGAAGATTGTAGATACGCAGTATTTT. Protein sequence: CASSQEKIVDTQYF.

This chain connects TRBV30 to TRBJ2-5, with 7 bases identical to TRBD2. Germline V gene lookup returns CDR1 GTSNPN and CDR2 SVGIG (reference sequence). J was trimmed by 1 base and V by 1 base; bases with no gene match: 0. This CDR3 region has 13 residues. Here the CDR3 reads CAWSGLAQETQYF. CDR3 nucleotide sequence: TGTGCCTGGAGTGGACTAGCCCAAGAGACCCAGTACTTC. Combining the CDR3 with reference TRBV30 and TRBJ2-5 gives the whole variable domain SQTIHQWPATLVQPVGSPLSLECTVEGTSNPNLYWYRQAAGRGLQLLFYSVGIGQISSEVPQNLSASRPQDRQFILSSKKLLLSDSGFYLCAWSGLAQETQYFGPGTRLLVL.

The rearrangement uses TRBV30 and TRBJ2-2; D not resolved. Germline V gene sequence: CDR1 GTSNPN, CDR2 SVGIG (reference sequence). The CDR3 spans 13 residues. The ends were cut back, 0 bases at V and 5 bases at J, with 7 bases in the middle. The DNA for the CDR3 is TGTGCCTGGAGTGTCTCTAGGACCGGGGAGCTGTTTTTT. Translation gives CAWSVSRTGELFF.

This clone was detected a few times. The chain has TRBV7-2 and TRBJ2-5; unclear D gene. CDR1 and CDR2 (germline): SGHTA, FQGNSA. The ends were cut back, 1 base at V and 5 bases at J, with 8 bases in the middle. The CDR3 sequence is 13 residues long. This chain's CDR3 is CASSLGIRETQYF. CDR3 in DNA: TGTGCCAGCAGCTTAGGTATCCGGGAGACCCAGTACTTC.

The chain has TRBV19 and TRBJ2-2; TRBD2 agrees at 8 bases. The CDR3 extends over 14 amino acids. J gave up 5 bases and V 6 bases, and 5 bases lay outside the gene matches. The germline V gene encodes CDR1 LNHDA and CDR2 SQIVND (reference sequence). The CDR3 DNA reads as TGTGCCAGTAGGGCGTTAGCGGGAACCGGGGAGCTGTTTTTT. This encodes CASRALAGTGELFF.

This clone appeared a few times. The CDR3 DNA is TGTGCCAGCAGAAGACAGGGAAGGATTGGCTACACCTTC. It specifies CASRRQGRIGYTF. This chain connects TRBV2 to TRBJ1-2; 7 positions match TRBD1. In germline, CDR1 is SNHLY, CDR2 FYNNEI. V lost 6 bases, J lost 7 bases, and 8 bases stayed unmatched. The CDR3 runs to 13 residues.

The chain couples TRBV20-1 to TRBJ2-1; D gene uncertain. V was trimmed by 6 bases and J by 5 bases, leaving 8 bases between them. CDR3 length equals 11 residues. Germline V gene sequence: CDR1 DFQATT, CDR2 SNEGSKA (reference sequence). CDR3 sequence (DNA): TGCAGTGCCCTTATCGACAATGAGCAGTTCTTC. Its translation is CSALIDNEQFF.

This clone showed up just a few times. The same CDR3 arises from other DNA sequences in this sample as well. The genes are TRBV5-6 and TRBJ2-3; the D call may be TRBD1 or TRBD2 (6 bases each). CDR1 is SGHDT and CDR2 is YYEEEE in the germline V gene. The CDR3 consists of 14 residues. Trimming left V 4 bases short and J 2 bases short, with 11 bases between. The CDR3 DNA sequence: TGTGCCAGCAGCCCCGGGGGCTCCACAGATACGCAGTATTTT. Protein product: CASSPGGSTDTQYF. Full variable domain (outside the CDR3, taken from reference TRBV5-6 and TRBJ2-3): DAGVTQSPTHLIKTRGQQVTLRCSPKSGHDTVSWYQQALGQGPQFIFQYYEEEERQRGNFPDRFSGHQFPNYSSELNVNALLLGDSALYLCASSPGGSTDTQYFGPGTRLTVL.

The chain combines TRBV10-3 with TRBJ2-5; the D is unclear. This CDR3 is 12 amino acids long. Trimming took off 6 bases at V and 1 base at J, with 6 bases between the two ends. The germline gives CDR1 ENHRY, CDR2 SYGVKD. CDR3 residues: CAISGTQETQYF. For the CDR3, the DNA is TGTGCCATCAGCGGCACCCAAGAGACCCAGTACTTC.

The chain joins TRBV6-5 to TRBJ2-5; the D gene is possibly TRBD1 (5 bases). The CDR3 runs to 13 residues. Germline-derived CDR1 and CDR2 are MNHEY and SVGAGI. Deletions cut 5 bases from V and 2 bases from J, with 9 bases between. The CDR3 region has the DNA TGTGCCAGCAGTAGGACATTGCAAGAGACCCAGTACTTC. Translated: CASSRTLQETQYF.

This chain joins TRBV7-2 and TRBJ1-2, with D uncertain. There are 13 residues in the CDR3. With 1 base removed from V and 3 bases from J, the gap between germline ends came to 6 bases. Germline assignment: CDR1 SGHTA and CDR2 FQGNSA. This CDR3 reads CASSLVGYYGYTF. Here the CDR3 DNA reads TGTGCCAGCAGCTTAGTGGGTTACTATGGCTACACCTTC.

Regarding this clone: The junction and the germline gene differ at one end; a read error may be behind it. This chain uses TRBV2 with TRBJ1-2, with TRBD1 identical over 7 bases. The CDR3 is 14 amino acids. Germline lookup yields CDR1 SNHLY and CDR2 FYNNEI. The CDR3 loop reads CASRMTNSGTASYF. The DNA of the CDR3 is TGTGCCAGCAGGATGACCAACTCCGGGACAGCTTCGTATTTC.

The chain couples TRBV5-1 to TRBJ2-7, with D possibly TRBD1 on 6 matching bases. In germline, CDR1 is SGHRS, CDR2 YFSETQ. The ends were cut back, 0 bases at V and 3 bases at J, with 10 bases in the middle. The CDR3 consists of 14 residues. In nucleotides, the CDR3 is TGCGCCAGCAGCTTGGAACAGGGTAGCTACGAGCAGTACTTC. It specifies CASSLEQGSYEQYF.

The rearrangement uses TRBV4-3 and TRBJ1-3; no clear D. The CDR3 contains 16 residues. V lost 0 bases and J 0 bases, leaving 9 bases between the germline ends. CDR1 LGHNA and CDR2 YSLEER come from the germline V gene. CDR3 residues: CASSQDSRSSGNTIYF. CDR3 bases: TGCGCCAGCAGCCAAGACTCCCGGAGCTCTGGAAACACCATATATTTT.

The chain links TRBV25-1 to TRBJ2-5, with TRBD1 identical over 8 bases. Germline assignment: CDR1 MGHDK and CDR2 SYGVNS. V lost 3 bases, J lost 5 bases, and 11 bases stayed unmatched. CDR3 size: 16 residues. The DNA for the CDR3 is TGTGCCAGCAGTGATCAAGGCAGGGGGCACGATGAGACCCAGTACTTC. It encodes CASSDQGRGHDETQYF.